This T cell receptor (beta chain) was obtained from a study of shared clonotypes between healthy human individuals. Study as a whole: Three men and two women, aged 18 to 49, were donors. General study results and limits: Tissue TCR repertoires likely differ from these blood-only repertoires.

The protocol was immunoSEQ multiplex PCR, while the TCRdb copy is restricted to in-frame clones and leaves out a portion. The table shows about 680,000 clones, with 60% to 80% occurring only once. Negatively enriched CD4+ T cells were divided by CD45RA into naive and memory. Remarks on this clone: What it binds is unknown.

Germline V CDR1 and CDR2: SGDLS, YYNGEE. V lost 5 bases to trimming and J lost 7 bases, with 14 bases between them. The CDR3 covers 13 residues. Sequenced material: memory CD4+ T cells sorted from blood. This sample's subset: CD45RA-negative fraction. The rearrangement joins TRBV9 to TRBJ2-3; no clear D. The origin of this receptor is a woman aged 25 to 39 in good health. The CDR3: CASRYPAPNTQYF. CDR3 bases: TGTGCCAGCAGGTATCCAGCTCCTAATACGCAGTATTTT.